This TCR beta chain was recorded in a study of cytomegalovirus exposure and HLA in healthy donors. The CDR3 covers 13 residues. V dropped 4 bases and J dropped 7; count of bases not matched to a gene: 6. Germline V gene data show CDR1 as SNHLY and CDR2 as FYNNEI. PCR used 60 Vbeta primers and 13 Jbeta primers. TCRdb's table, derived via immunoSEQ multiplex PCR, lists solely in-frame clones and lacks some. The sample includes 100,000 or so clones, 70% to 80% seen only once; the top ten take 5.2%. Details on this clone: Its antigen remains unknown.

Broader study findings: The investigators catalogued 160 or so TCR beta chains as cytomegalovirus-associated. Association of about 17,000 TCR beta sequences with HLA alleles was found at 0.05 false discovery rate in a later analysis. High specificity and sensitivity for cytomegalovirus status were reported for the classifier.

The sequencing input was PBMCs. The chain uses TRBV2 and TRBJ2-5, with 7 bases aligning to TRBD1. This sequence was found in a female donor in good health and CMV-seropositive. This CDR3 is CASSGQGLGTQYF. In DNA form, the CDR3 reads TGTGCCAGCAGTGGACAGGGATTGGGGACCCAGTACTTC.